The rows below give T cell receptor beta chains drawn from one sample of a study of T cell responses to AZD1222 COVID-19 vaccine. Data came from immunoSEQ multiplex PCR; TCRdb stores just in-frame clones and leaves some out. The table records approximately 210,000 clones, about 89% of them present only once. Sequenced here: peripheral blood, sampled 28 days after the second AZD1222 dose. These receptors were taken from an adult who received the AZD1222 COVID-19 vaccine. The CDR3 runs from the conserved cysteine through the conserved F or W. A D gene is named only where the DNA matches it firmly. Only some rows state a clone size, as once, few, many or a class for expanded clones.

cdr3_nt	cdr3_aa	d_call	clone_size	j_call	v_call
TGTGCCTGGGGTTCGGGACGGAGGGGCTATGGCTACACCTTC	CAWGSGRRGYGYTF	NA	NA	TRBJ1-2	TRBV30
TGTGCCAGCAGTTTTTTCAGGGAGGCTTCGGGGCCTAGCGGGAGGCTCGAGCAGTTCTTC	CASSFFREASGPSGRLEQFF	TRBD2	NA	TRBJ2-1	TRBV6-2/TRBV6-3
TGTGCCAGCAGCTTTCTTCTAGCCCGAAGGGGAGCAGATACGCAGTATTTT	CASSFLLARRGADTQYF	NA	NA	TRBJ2-3	TRBV7-2
TGCGCCAGCAGCCATATCCCAGACTCCTACGAGCAGTACTTC	CASSHIPDSYEQYF	NA	NA	TRBJ2-7	TRBV4-1
TGCGCCAGCAGCTTGGGGTCTGGAGGAGCGGCTAATGAAAAACTGTTTTTT	CASSLGSGGAANEKLFF	NA	once	TRBJ1-4	TRBV5-1
TGTGCCACCAGCAGAGATCTGATATCGATAGAAACCAGCTCCTATAATTCACCCCTCCACTTT	CATSRDLISIETSSYNSPLHF	NA	NA	TRBJ1-6	TRBV15
TGTGCCAGCAGTGTCGGGCTAGCGGCCTCCTACGAGCAGTACTTC	CASSVGLAASYEQYF	TRBD2	NA	TRBJ2-7	TRBV6-4
TGTGCCACCAGTGATTCCCTGGAGAGCCGTTACAATGAGCAGTTCTTC	CATSDSLESRYNEQFF	NA	NA	TRBJ2-1	TRBV24-1
TGTGCCTGGAGGGTAGCGGGGGCCTACAATGAGCAGTTCTTC	CAWRVAGAYNEQFF	TRBD2	NA	TRBJ2-1	TRBV30
TGTGCCAGCACTTCTCGGGACGACAGACGCTACGAGCAGTACTTC	CASTSRDDRRYEQYF	NA	NA	TRBJ2-7	TRBV21-1
TGTGCCAGTAGTCTCCCCCAAACGGGCTTCGGCACTGAAGCTTTCTTT	CASSLPQTGFGTEAFF	NA	NA	TRBJ1-1	TRBV19